Below, 17 T cell receptor beta chains from the same sample are listed, as sequenced in a study of post-analysis software for immune sequencing data. Regarding the study as a whole: With TRBV5-6, TRBV5-1 and TRBV20-1 included, about 5 TRBV segments were more frequent in patients than in controls.

No antigens are known for them. Tagging with unique molecular identifiers was a feature of the TCR beta cDNA libraries. TCRdb passed the PCR reads through MiXCR, listing each CDR3 protein once. This table has 170,000 or so distinct CDR3 sequences, about 29% appearing once. The sequenced sample consisted of blood. The receptor set was obtained from a girl aged 5 to 17 with multiple sclerosis.

About this clonotype itself: A much larger clone differs from this one at a single base, so this may be a read error. V is TRBV11-2 and J is TRBJ2-5, with D possibly being TRBD1 or TRBD2 (5 bases each). V was shortened by 6 bases and J by 2 bases, with 22 bases between the two germline ends. The germline CDR1 and CDR2 sequences are SGHAT and FQNNGV. The CDR3 spans 17 residues. In DNA, the CDR3 is TGTGCCAGCAGAGCTCCCGGGATGGGGGATTATCAAGAGACCCAGTACTTC. It yields the protein CASRAPGMGDYQETQYF.

This clonotype was seen a handful of times. The V call is TRBV29-1, the J call TRBJ2-2; 12 bases are shared with TRBD2. The germline V gene encodes CDR1 SQVTM and CDR2 ANQGSEA. V shed 1 base, J shed 2 bases, and the junction held 5 bases outside the gene matches. The CDR3 contains 17 residues. The CDR3 loop is CSVEGLAGVSNTGELFF. The DNA for the CDR3 is TGCAGCGTTGAAGGACTAGCGGGAGTATCAAACACCGGGGAGCTGTTTTTT.

This clonotype showed up many times. This chain connects TRBV4-1 to TRBJ1-5; D remains unclear. The CDR3 consists of 16 residues. V lost 0 bases to trimming and J lost 0 bases, with 9 bases between them. The germline V gene encodes CDR1 MGHRA and CDR2 YSYEKL. Written as DNA, the CDR3 is TGCGCCAGCAGCCAAGATCGAGATTATAGCAATCAGCCCCAGCATTTT. Translating gives CASSQDRDYSNQPQHF.

This clonotype was counted between two and nine times. The chain is built from TRBV29-1 and TRBJ2-5; D possibly corresponds to TRBD2 (5 bases). Germline V lookup: CDR1 SQVTM, CDR2 ANQGSEA. Trimming took 0 bases from V and 3 from J, leaving 11 bases between them. The CDR3 sequence is 14 residues long. The DNA of the CDR3 is TGCAGCGTTGAAGATCAAGCCGGGAAAGAGACCCAGTACTTC. As protein: CSVEDQAGKETQYF.

In its sample, this clonotype was seen a few times. This chain connects TRBV6-1 to TRBJ2-7; 12 bases fit TRBD2. This CDR3 has 13 amino acids. V lost 8 bases and J lost 4; bases outside the gene matches: 3. Germline loops: CDR1 MNHNS, CDR2 SASEGT. The CDR3 sequence is CASGTSGGYEQYF. The CDR3, as DNA: TGTGCCAGCGGAACTAGCGGGGGGTACGAGCAGTACTTC.

The rearrangement uses TRBV5-5 and TRBJ2-7; D may match TRBD1 or TRBD2 (5 bases each). The germline V gene encodes CDR1 SGHKS and CDR2 YYEKEE (reference sequence). The CDR3 extends over 13 amino acids. Trimming removed 0 bases at V and 11 bases at J, with 15 bases between. In DNA, the CDR3 is TGTGCCAGCAGCTTGGCCGGGACCCCTATGAAGTACTTC. It encodes CASSLAGTPMKYF.

This clonotype came up once. CDR3 coding DNA: TGTGCCAGCAGCTTGACAGGACGGCAAGAGACCCAGTACTTC. It translates to CASSLTGRQETQYF. The chain couples TRBV12-3 or TRBV12-4 to TRBJ2-5, with TRBD1 as a possible D gene (6 bases). Trimming cost V 6 bases and J 2 bases, with 13 bases left between them. The CDR3 is made up of 14 amino acids.

This clonotype was recorded many times. CDR3 sequence reads: CASSLLGTWRFF. CDR3 nucleotides: TGTGCCAGCAGTTTGTTAGGGACGTGGCGGTTCTTC. This chain joins TRBV12-3 or TRBV12-4 and TRBJ2-1; the D gene could be TRBD1 or TRBD2 (5 bases each). CDR3 size: 12 residues. The ends were cut back, 3 bases at V and 15 bases at J, with 15 bases in the middle.

Of note for this clonotype: With a much larger clone just one base away, this may be a read error. V usage is TRBV29-1 and J usage is TRBJ2-7; the match to TRBD2 covers 10 bases. The CDR3 sequence is 14 residues long. The junction had 5 bases not matched to a gene; V was cut back by 4 bases and J by 2 bases. Germline V gene sequence: CDR1 SQVTM, CDR2 ANQGSEA. For the CDR3, the DNA is TGCAGCGTTGTGGAGCGGGAGGGCACCTACGAGCAGTACTTC. It encodes CSVVEREGTYEQYF.

This CDR3 is CASVSGQNTGELFF. Here the CDR3 DNA reads TGCGCCAGCGTTTCCGGACAGAACACCGGGGAGCTGTTTTTT. V usage is TRBV5-1 and J usage is TRBJ2-2; TRBD1 might be the D (5 bases). Germline CDR1 SGHRS, CDR2 YFSETQ. With 7 bases removed from V and 1 base from J, the gap between germline ends came to 11 bases. This CDR3 has 14 residues.

This clonotype came up many times. The V and J genes are TRBV12-3 or TRBV12-4 and TRBJ1-2; the D gene is possibly TRBD1 (5 bases). The ends were cut back, 5 bases at V and 5 bases at J, with 15 bases in the middle. This CDR3 has 14 amino acids. CDR3 sequence (DNA): TGTGCCAGCAGTGCAGGGACGGCGAGGTATGGCTACACCTTC. Protein product: CASSAGTARYGYTF.

This clonotype was detected once. The J gene is TRBJ1-2, the V gene TRBV19; D is unclear. CDR3 length: 17 residues. Trimming took 0 bases from V and 3 from J, leaving 17 bases between them. Germline CDR1 reads LNHDA; CDR2 reads SQIVND (reference sequence). The CDR3 sequence: CASSIEGGWSRDYGYTF. DNA for the CDR3: TGTGCCAGTAGTATAGAAGGAGGGTGGAGCCGAGACTATGGCTACACCTTC.

Regarding this clonotype: A junction boundary mismatches the germline segment, possibly from a read error. V usage is TRBV6-5 and J usage is TRBJ1-2, with TRBD1 matching 11 bases. CDR3 size: 16 residues. Germline CDR1 MNHEY, CDR2 SVGAGI. CDR3 sequence (DNA): TGTGCCAGCAGTTACTCCGGACAGGGGGCTGGCCATGGCTGCACCTTC. It codes for CASSYSGQGAGHGCTF.

As to this clonotype: At one end, the junction sequence differs from germline, possibly due to a read error. The gene calls are TRBV11-2 and TRBJ2-6, with D unclear. The germline V gene has CDR1 SGHAT and CDR2 FQNNGV. The CDR3 totals 16 residues. CDR3 region: CANSLVSRSGANVLTF. Written as DNA, the CDR3 is TGTGCCAACAGCTTAGTGTCTAGGTCTGGGGCCAACGTCCTGACTTTC.

There are many counts of this clonotype. The chain couples TRBV6-2 or TRBV6-3 to TRBJ2-7, with D uncertain. Germline CDR1 MNHEY, CDR2 SVGEGT. The CDR3 has 12 residues. Trimming took 5 bases from V and 1 from J, leaving 6 bases between them. CDR3 DNA sequence: TGTGCCAGCAGTGACATATCCTACGAGCAGTACTTC. Translated: CASSDISYEQYF.

About this clonotype itself: A much larger clone differs by one base, so this may be a read error. The V and J genes are TRBV27 and TRBJ2-5, with 9 bases aligning to TRBD2. There are 16 residues in the CDR3. CDR1 is MNHEY, CDR2 SMNVEV, per germline (reference sequence). After removal of 3 bases from V and 11 bases from J, the junction contained 16 bases not matched to a gene. CDR3 sequence: CASSFFESSGIDEQYF. CDR3 DNA sequence: TGTGCCAGCAGTTTTTTCGAGTCTAGCGGGATCGATGAGCAGTACTTC.

This clonotype showed up many times. The chain carries TRBV6-5 and TRBJ2-7; 8 nucleotides match TRBD1. The CDR3 is 14 residues long. Trimming took 0 bases from V and 3 from J; bases not matched to a gene: 1. In germline, CDR1 is MNHEY, CDR2 SVGAGI. CDR3 coding DNA: TGTGCCAGCAGTTACTCGGACAGGGACTACGAGCAGTACTTC. It codes for CASSYSDRDYEQYF.